This record looks at one TCR beta chain sequence and its context. The assay was immunoSEQ multiplex PCR, and TCRdb's table has in-frame clones only and misses some. The repertoire holds fewer than 500,000 clones, roughly 90% seen once, with around 0.91% in the top ten. Trimming removed 11 bases from V and 5 bases from J; junction bases left unmatched: 8. Germline values: CDR1 LNHDA, CDR2 SQIVND (reference sequence). The CDR3 has 12 amino acids. These data come from a study of blood T cell repertoires in COVID-19. Overall study: Donors in the United States, Italy and Spain gave samples during acute or convalescent COVID-19.

Participants, 18 to 89 years old, spanned 25 or so US areas. The genes are TRBV19 and TRBJ1-2; 7 nucleotides align to TRBD1. What was sequenced was PBMCs or T cells enriched from blood (not recorded which). This clonotype was sampled from a woman aged 25-40 years with acute COVID-19. The CDR3 DNA reads as TGTGCCGAGAGTACAGGGGCGTATGGCTACACCTTC. Protein sequence: CAESTGAYGYTF. Using reference TRBV19 and TRBJ1-2 for the parts outside the CDR3, the full variable domain is DGGITQSPKYLFRKEGQNVTLSCEQNLNHDAMYWYRQDPGQGLRLIYYSQIVNDFQKGDIAEGYSVSREKKESFPLTVTSAQKNPTAFYLCAESTGAYGYTFGSGTRLTVV.